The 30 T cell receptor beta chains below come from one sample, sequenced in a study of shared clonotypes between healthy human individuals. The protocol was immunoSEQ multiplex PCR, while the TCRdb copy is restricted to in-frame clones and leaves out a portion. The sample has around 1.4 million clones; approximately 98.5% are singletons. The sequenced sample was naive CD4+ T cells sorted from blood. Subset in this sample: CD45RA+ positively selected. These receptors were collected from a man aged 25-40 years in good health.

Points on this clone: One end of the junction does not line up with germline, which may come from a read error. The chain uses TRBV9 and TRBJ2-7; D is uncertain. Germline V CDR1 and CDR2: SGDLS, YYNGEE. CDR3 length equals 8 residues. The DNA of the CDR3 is TGTGCCAGCAGCGTAGTTGACTTC. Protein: CASSVVDF.

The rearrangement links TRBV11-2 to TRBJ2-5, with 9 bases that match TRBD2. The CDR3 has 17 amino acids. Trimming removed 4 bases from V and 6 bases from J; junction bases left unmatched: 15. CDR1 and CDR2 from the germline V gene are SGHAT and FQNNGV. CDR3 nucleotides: TGTGCCAGCAGCTCCGGGGTATTAGCGGGAGTTCAGAAGACCCAGTACTTC. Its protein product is CASSSGVLAGVQKTQYF.

CDR3 DNA sequence: TGCAGCGTTGTGAGGACAGGGGAAGGCGAGCAGTACTTC. It specifies CSVVRTGEGEQYF. V is TRBV29-1 and J is TRBJ2-7, with 9 bases fitting TRBD1. This CDR3 has 13 residues. Trimming at V came to 4 bases and at J to 6 bases, leaving 7 bases not matched to a gene. Germline V lookup: CDR1 SQVTM, CDR2 ANQGSEA.

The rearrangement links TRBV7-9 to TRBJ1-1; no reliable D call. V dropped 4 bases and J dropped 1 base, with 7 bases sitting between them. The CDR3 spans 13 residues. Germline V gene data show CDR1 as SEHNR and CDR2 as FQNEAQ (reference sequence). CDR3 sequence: CASSSDTNTEAFF. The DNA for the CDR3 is TGTGCCAGCAGCTCAGATACGAACACTGAAGCTTTCTTT.

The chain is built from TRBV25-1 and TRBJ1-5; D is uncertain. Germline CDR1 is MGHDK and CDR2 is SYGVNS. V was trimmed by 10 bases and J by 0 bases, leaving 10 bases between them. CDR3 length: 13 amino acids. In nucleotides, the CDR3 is TGTGCCATCCGGACGGATAGCAATCAGCCCCAGCATTTT. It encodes CAIRTDSNQPQHF. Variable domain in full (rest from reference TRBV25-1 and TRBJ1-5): EADIYQTPRYLVIGTGKKITLECSQTMGHDKMYWYQQDPGMELHLIHYSYGVNSTEKGDLSSESTVSRIRTEHFPLTLESARPSHTSQYLCAIRTDSNQPQHFGDGTRLSIL.

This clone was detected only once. The CDR3 region has the DNA TGTGCCACCAGCAGAGACGTCGATCCTGGGTACGAGCAGTACTTC. It translates to CATSRDVDPGYEQYF. The V call is TRBV15, the J call TRBJ2-7; D remains ambiguous. The V gene's germline CDR1 is LNHNV and CDR2 YYDKDF (reference sequence). The CDR3 spans 15 residues. Trimming cost V 0 bases and J 4 bases, with 13 bases left between them.

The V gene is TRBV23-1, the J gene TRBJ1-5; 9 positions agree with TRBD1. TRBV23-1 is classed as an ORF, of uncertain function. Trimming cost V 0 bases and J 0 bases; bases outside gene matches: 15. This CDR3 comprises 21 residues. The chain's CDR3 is CASSQSQPGQGRKYSNQPQHF. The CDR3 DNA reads TGCGCCAGCAGTCAATCGCAACCGGGACAGGGAAGGAAGTATAGCAATCAGCCCCAGCATTTT.

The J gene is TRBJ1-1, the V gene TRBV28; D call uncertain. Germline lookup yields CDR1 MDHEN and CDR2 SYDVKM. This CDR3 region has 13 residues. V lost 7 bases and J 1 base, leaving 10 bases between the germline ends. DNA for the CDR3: TGTGCCAGCATAAGGACGGCGAACACTGAAGCTTTCTTT. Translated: CASIRTANTEAFF.

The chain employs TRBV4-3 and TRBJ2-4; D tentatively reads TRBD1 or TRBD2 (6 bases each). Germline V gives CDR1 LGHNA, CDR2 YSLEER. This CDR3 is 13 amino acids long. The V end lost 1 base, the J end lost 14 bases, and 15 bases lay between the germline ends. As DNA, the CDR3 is TGCGCCAGCAGCCAAGTAAGGGGGGCGAGGGAGTACTTC. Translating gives CASSQVRGAREYF.

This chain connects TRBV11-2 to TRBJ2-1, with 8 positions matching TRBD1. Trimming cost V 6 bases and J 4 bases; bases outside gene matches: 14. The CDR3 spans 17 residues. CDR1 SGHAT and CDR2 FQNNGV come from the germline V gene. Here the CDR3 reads CASSRLAAGGRYNEQFF. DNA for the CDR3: TGTGCCAGCAGTCGCCTGGCCGCAGGGGGCAGATACAATGAGCAGTTCTTC.

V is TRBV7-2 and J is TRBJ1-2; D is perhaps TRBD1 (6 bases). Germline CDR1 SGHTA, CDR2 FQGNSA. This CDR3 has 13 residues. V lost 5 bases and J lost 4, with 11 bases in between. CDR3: CASSPGQFYGYTF. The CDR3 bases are TGTGCCAGCAGCCCCGGACAGTTCTATGGCTACACCTTC. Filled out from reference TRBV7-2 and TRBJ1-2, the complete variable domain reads GAGVSQSPSNKVTEKGKDVELRCDPISGHTALYWYRQSLGQGLEFLIYFQGNSAPDKSGLPSDRFSAERTGGSVSTLTIQRTQQEDSAVYLCASSPGQFYGYTFGSGTRLTVV.

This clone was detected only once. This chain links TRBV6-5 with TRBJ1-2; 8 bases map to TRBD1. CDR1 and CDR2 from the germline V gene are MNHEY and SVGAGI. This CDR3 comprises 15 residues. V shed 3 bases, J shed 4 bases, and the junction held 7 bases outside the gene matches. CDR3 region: CASSYGQGAAYGYTF. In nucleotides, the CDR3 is TGTGCCAGCAGTTATGGTCAGGGGGCGGCCTATGGCTACACCTTC.

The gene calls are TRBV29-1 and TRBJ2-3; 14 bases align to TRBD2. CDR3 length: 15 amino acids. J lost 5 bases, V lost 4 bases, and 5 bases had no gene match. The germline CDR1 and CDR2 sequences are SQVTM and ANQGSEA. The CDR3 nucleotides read TGCAGCGTTGGGACTAGCGGGAGGAAGGGAGATACGCAGTATTTT. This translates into CSVGTSGRKGDTQYF.

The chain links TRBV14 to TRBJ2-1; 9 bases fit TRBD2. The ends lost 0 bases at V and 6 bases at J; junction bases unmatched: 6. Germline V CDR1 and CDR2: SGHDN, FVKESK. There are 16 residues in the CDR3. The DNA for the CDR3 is TGTGCCAGCAGCCAAGATCGGCTAGCGGGATTCAATGAGCAGTTCTTC. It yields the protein CASSQDRLAGFNEQFF.

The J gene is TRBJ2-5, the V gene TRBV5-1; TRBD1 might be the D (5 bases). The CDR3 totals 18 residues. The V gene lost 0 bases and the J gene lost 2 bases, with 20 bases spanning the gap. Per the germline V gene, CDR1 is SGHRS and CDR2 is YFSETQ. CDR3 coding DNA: TGCGCCAGCAGCTTGGCCTTTTCAGGGCTCCCCGGTCAAGAGACCCAGTACTTC. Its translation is CASSLAFSGLPGQETQYF.

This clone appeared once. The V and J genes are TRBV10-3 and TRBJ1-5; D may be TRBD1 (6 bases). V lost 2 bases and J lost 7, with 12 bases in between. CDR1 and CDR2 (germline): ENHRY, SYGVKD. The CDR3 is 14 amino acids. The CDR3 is CAISEAGEGQPQHF. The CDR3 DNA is TGTGCCATCAGTGAGGCAGGGGAGGGCCAGCCCCAGCATTTT.

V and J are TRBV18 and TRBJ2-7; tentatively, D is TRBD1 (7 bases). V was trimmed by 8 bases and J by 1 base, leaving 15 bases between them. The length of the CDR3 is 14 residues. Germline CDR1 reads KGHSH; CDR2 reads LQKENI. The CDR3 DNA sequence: TGTGCCAGCGCCGCAGGGGGAGGTTCCTACGAGCAGTACTTC. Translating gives CASAAGGGSYEQYF.

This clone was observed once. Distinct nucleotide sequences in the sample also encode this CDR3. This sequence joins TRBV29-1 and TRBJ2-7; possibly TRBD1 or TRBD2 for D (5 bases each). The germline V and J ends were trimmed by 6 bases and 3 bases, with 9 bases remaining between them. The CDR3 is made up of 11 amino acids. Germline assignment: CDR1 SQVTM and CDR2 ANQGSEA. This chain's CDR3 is CSVGDGYEQYF. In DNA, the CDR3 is TGCAGCGTGGGGGACGGCTACGAGCAGTACTTC.

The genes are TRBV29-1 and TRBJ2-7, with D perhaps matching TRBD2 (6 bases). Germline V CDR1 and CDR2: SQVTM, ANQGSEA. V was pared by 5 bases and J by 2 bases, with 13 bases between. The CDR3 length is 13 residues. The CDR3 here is CSVSGGHTYEQYF. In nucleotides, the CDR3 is TGCAGCGTTTCCGGGGGTCACACCTACGAGCAGTACTTC.

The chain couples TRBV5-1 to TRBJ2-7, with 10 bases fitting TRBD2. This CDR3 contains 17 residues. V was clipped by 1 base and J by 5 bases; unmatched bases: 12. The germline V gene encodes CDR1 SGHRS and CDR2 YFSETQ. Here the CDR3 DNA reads TGCGCCAGCAGCTTGTTTCAACGGAAGCGGGAGGGCCACGAGCAGTACTTC. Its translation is CASSLFQRKREGHEQYF. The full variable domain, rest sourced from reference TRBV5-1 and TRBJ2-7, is KAGVTQTPRYLIKTRGQQVTLSCSPISGHRSVSWYQQTPGQGLQFLFEYFSETQRNKGNFPGRFSGRQFSNSRSEMNVSTLELGDSALYLCASSLFQRKREGHEQYFGPGTRLTVT.

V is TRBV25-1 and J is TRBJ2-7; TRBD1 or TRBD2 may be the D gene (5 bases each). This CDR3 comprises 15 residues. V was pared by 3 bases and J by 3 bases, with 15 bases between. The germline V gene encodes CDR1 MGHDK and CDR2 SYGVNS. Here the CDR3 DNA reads TGTGCCAGCAGTGAGCCCTTCCCGAGGGGCTACGAGCAGTACTTC. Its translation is CASSEPFPRGYEQYF.

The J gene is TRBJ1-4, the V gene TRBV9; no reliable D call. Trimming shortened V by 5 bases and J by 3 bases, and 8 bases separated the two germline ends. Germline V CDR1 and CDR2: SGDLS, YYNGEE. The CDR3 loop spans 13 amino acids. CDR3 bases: TGTGCCAGCAGGAGGGATCCTAATGAAAAACTGTTTTTT. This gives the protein CASRRDPNEKLFF.

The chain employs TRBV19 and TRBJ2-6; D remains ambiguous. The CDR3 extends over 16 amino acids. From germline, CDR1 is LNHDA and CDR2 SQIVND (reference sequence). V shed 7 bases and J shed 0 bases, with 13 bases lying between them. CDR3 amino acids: CASTAYHNSGANVLTF. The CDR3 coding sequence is TGTGCCAGTACCGCATACCACAACTCTGGGGCCAACGTCCTGACTTTC.

The CDR3: CASSGGTSGHYGYTF. In nucleotides, the CDR3 is TGCGCCAGCAGCGGAGGGACATCGGGGCACTATGGCTACACCTTC. V and J are TRBV5-1 and TRBJ1-2; tentatively, D is TRBD1 (6 bases). Germline V gene lookup returns CDR1 SGHRS and CDR2 YFSETQ. Trimming cost V 4 bases and J 3 bases, with 16 bases left between them. The CDR3 is made up of 15 amino acids.

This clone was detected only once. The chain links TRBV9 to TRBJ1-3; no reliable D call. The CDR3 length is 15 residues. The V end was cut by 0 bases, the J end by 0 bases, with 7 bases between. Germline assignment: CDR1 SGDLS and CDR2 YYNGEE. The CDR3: CASSVGSYSGNTIYF. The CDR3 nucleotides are TGTGCCAGCAGCGTAGGCAGTTACTCTGGAAACACCATATATTTT.

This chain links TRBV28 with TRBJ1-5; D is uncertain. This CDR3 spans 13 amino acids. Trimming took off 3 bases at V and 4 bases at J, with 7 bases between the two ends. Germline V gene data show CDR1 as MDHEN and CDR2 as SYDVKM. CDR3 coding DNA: TGTGCCAGCAGTTTCTCTACAAATCAGCCCCAGCATTTT. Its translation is CASSFSTNQPQHF. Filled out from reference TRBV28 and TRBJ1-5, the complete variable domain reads DVKVTQSSRYLVKRTGEKVFLECVQDMDHENMFWYRQDPGLGLRLIYFSYDVKMKEKGDIPEGYSVSREKKERFSLILESASTNQTSMYLCASSFSTNQPQHFGDGTRLSIL.

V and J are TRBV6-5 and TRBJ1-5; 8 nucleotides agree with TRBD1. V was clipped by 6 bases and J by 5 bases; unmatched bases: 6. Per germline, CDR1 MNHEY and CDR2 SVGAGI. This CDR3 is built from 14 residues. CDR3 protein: CASRKQGVDQPQHF. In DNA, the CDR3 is TGTGCCAGCAGAAAACAGGGGGTTGATCAGCCCCAGCATTTT.

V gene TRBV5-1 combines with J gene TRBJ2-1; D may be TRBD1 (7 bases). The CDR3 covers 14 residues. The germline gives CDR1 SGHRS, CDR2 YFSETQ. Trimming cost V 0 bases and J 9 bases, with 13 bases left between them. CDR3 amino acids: CASSLAQGGGEQFF. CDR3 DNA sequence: TGCGCCAGCAGCTTGGCGCAGGGGGGTGGTGAGCAGTTCTTC.

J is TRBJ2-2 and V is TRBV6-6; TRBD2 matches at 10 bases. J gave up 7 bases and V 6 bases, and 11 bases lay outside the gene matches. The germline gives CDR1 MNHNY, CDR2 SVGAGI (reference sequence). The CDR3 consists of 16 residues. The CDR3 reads CASSPGLAGEVGELFF. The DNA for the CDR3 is TGTGCCAGCAGCCCTGGGCTAGCGGGAGAGGTCGGGGAGCTGTTTTTT.

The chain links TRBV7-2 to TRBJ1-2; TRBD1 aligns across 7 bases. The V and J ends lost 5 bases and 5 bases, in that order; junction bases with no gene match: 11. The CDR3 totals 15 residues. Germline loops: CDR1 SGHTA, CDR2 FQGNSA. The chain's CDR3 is CASSPARQGPYGYTF. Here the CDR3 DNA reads TGTGCCAGCAGCCCTGCCCGACAGGGTCCTTATGGCTACACCTTC.